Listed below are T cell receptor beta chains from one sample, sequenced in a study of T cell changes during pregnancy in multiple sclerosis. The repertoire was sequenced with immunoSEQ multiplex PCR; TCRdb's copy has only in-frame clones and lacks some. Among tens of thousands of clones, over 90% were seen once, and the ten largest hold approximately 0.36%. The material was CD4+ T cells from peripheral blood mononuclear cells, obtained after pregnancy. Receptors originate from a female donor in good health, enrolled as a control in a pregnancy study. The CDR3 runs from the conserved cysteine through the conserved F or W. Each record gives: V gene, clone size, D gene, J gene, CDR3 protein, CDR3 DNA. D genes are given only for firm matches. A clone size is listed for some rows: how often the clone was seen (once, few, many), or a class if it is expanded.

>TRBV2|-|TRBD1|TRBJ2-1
CASSEATGGSHEQFF
TGTGCCAGCAGTGAGGCGACAGGGGGGTCGCATGAGCAGTTCTTC
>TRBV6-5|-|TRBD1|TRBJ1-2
CASREQGASGYTF
TGTGCCAGCAGGGAACAGGGGGCAAGTGGCTACACCTTC
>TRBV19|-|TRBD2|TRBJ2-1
CASSIASGSYNEQFF
TGTGCCAGTAGTATTGCTAGCGGGAGCTACAATGAGCAGTTCTTC
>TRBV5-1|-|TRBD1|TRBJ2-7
CASSRTSGQGYEQYF
TGCGCCAGCAGCAGGACTTCGGGACAGGGGTACGAGCAGTACTTC
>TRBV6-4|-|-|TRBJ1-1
CASSDGAERRTEAFF
TGTGCCAGCAGTGACGGGGCAGAACGGAGAACTGAAGCTTTCTTT
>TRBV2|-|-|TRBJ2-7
CASRMEGPLREQYF
TGTGCCAGCCGGATGGAGGGACCACTACGAGAGCAGTACTTC
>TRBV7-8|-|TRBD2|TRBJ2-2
CASSQFSGTYANTGELFF
TGTGCCAGCAGCCAATTTAGCGGGACTTACGCGAACACCGGGGAGCTGTTTTTT
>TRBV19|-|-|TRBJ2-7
CASSIGTPSSYEQYF
TGTGCCAGTAGTATAGGTACCCCGAGCTCCTACGAGCAGTACTTC
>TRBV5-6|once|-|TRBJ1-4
CASTFGGRDEKLFF
TGTGCCAGCACCTTCGGGGGGCGCGATGAAAAACTGTTTTTT
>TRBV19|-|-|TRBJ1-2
CASSMEQVRLNYGYTF
TGTGCCAGTAGTATGGAACAGGTTAGGTTAAACTATGGCTACACCTTC
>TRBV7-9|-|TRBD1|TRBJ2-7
CASSLDGGTGRHEQYF
TGTGCCAGCAGCTTAGACGGGGGGACAGGGCGCCACGAGCAGTACTTC
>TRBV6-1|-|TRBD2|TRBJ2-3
CASSSGRASTDTQYF
TGTGCCAGCTCTAGCGGGAGGGCTAGCACAGATACGCAGTATTTT
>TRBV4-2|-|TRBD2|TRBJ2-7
CASSQVLSLAGTSYEQYF
TGTGCCAGCAGCCAAGTTTTAAGTCTAGCGGGTACGTCCTACGAGCAGTACTTC
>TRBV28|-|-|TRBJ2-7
CASSLPGVTYEQYF
TGTGCCAGCAGTTTACCGGGTGTAACCTACGAGCAGTACTTC
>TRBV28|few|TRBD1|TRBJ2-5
CASSLPLQGAETQYF
TGTGCCAGCAGTTTACCGCTACAGGGGGCAGAGACCCAGTACTTC
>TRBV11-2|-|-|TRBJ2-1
CASSLRGNNNEQFF
TGTGCCAGCAGCTTACGCGGGAACAACAATGAGCAGTTCTTC
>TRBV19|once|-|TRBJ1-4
CASSILNSPPGNEKLFF
TGTGCCAGTAGTATTTTGAACAGCCCCCCCGGTAATGAAAAACTGTTTTTT
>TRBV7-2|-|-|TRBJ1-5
CASSPYSNQPQHF
TGTGCCAGCAGCCCCTATAGCAATCAGCCCCAGCATTTT
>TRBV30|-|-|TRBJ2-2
CAWSLAHTGELFF
TGTGCCTGGAGTCTAGCTCACACCGGGGAGCTGTTTTTT
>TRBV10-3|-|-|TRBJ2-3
CAIRHSGANTDTQYF
TGTGCCATCAGGCACAGCGGAGCAAACACAGATACGCAGTATTTT
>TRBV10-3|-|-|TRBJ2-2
CAISEVGHANTGELFF
TGTGCCATCAGTGAAGTGGGACACGCGAACACCGGGGAGCTGTTTTTT
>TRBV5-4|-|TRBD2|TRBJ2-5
CASSLRSERGGFQETQYF
TGTGCCAGCAGCTTGAGATCCGAGCGGGGGGGATTCCAAGAGACCCAGTACTTC
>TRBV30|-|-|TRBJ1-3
CAWHLLGGSGNTIYF
TGTGCCTGGCACCTTCTAGGGGGCTCTGGAAACACCATATATTTT
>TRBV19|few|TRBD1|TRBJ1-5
CASSILPGQGSNQPQHF
TGTGCCAGTAGTATCCTGCCGGGACAGGGTAGCAATCAGCCCCAGCATTTT
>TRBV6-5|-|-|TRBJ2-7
CASSYGRTETTVYF
TGTGCCAGCAGTTACGGGCGGACAGAAACGACGGTATACTTC
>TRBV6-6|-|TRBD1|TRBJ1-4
CASSYWTGVNEKLFF
TGTGCCAGCAGTTACTGGACAGGGGTAAATGAAAAACTGTTTTTT
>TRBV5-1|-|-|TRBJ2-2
CASSWGRLERTNTGELFF
TGCGCCAGCAGCTGGGGCCGCCTAGAAAGAACGAACACCGGGGAGCTGTTTTTT
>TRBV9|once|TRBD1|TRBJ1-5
CASSGTGIYQPQHF
TGTGCCAGCAGCGGGACAGGGATTTATCAGCCCCAGCATTTT
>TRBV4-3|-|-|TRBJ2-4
CASSQEVGVLAKNIQYF
TGCGCCAGCAGCCAAGAGGTCGGGGTACTAGCCAAAAACATTCAGTACTTC
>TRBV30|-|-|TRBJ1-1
CAWSRVNTEAFF
TGTGCCTGGAGTCGAGTGAACACTGAAGCTTTCTTT
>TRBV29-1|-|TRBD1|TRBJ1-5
CSVEQGANQPQHF
TGCAGCGTTGAACAGGGGGCGAATCAGCCCCAGCATTTT
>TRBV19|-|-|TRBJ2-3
CASSIDQGSSTDTQYF
TGTGCCAGTAGTATAGATCAGGGGAGTAGCACAGATACGCAGTATTTT